This T cell receptor beta chain appears in the sequencing data of a study of T cell responses to AZD1222 COVID-19 vaccine. Overall study results and limits: Donors were largely white British and mainly female; clonal diversity was possibly underestimated. Regions 160-218 and 743-854 held dominance among vaccine-associated CD4 TCRs, which spanned spike.

This CDR3 spans 14 amino acids. Germline CDR1 is SGHDN and CDR2 is FVKESK. The ends were cut back, 4 bases at V and 0 bases at J, with 10 bases in the middle. TCRdb keeps only in-frame clones here, not all; method: immunoSEQ multiplex PCR. This repertoire shows around 140,000 clones, 86% found once; its top ten account for about 5.4%. As to this clone: Antigen: not known.

Second-dose timings of about 4 or about 12 weeks were pooled. The material sequenced was peripheral blood, taken 28 days after the second AZD1222 dose. The chain links TRBV14 to TRBJ2-7; TRBD1 is a possible D gene (5 bases). The clonotype originates from an adult who received the AZD1222 COVID-19 vaccine. Written as DNA, the CDR3 is TGTGCCAGCAGCCCCCAGGGTTTCTCCTACGAGCAGTACTTC. It specifies CASSPQGFSYEQYF.